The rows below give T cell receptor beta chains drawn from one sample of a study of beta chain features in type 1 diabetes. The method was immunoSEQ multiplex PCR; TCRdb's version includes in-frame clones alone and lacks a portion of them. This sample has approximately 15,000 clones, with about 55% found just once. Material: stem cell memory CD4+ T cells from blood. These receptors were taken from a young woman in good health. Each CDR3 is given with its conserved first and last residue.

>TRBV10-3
CAISAGLAAGTGELFF
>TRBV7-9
CASSLRQGSDTIYF
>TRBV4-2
CASSQRGGRPEIYGYTF
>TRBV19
CASSIGTGGNQPQHF
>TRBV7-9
CASSLVVDNEQFF
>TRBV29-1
CSAGGISTGELFF
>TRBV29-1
CSVGRRGQGQGYTF
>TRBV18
CASSPRVMDRVDNQPQHF
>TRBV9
CASSVGRGNYEQYF
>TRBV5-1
CASSPNGEMNTEAFF
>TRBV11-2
CASSLFDGTEYYNEQFF
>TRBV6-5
CASSYTRPNTDTQYF
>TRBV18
CASSRGPGTEYGYTF
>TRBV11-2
CASSWGDRASNEQFF
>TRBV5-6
CASSVTSGGAGTDTQYF
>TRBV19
CASSIRVQTYEQYF
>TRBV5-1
CASHDSPGGRYNEQFF
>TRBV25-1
CASTRGWGTDTQYF
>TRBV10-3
CAISEPGLSPGLYGYTF
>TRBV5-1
CASSGPGQTNTGELFF
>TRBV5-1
CASSLAAAAEETQYF
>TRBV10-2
CASSDRELQFF
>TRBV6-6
CASSLAGGPEETQYF
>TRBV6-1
CASRADPASGYTF
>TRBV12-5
CASGLSGGGSREAFF
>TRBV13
CASSDTGLDGYTF
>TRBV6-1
CASKVGGAVNTEAFF
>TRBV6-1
CASAMGGWTEAFF
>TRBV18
CASSPSGGDYGYTF
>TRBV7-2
CASSLDLTTDTQYF
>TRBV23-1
CASSHQTGVTYEQYF
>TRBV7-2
CASSFRGLKGNTIYF
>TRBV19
CASRGSWYNEQFF
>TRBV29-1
CSVDSSGSGADTQYF
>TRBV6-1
CASSESAGENQPQHF
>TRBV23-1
CASSQSFYRGPGGTEAFF
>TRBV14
CASSQGLGTGVHEQYF
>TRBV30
CAWSPGTGGFQPQHF
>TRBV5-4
CASSQEPSGGLGTGELFF
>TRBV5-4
CASSHDEAYEQYF
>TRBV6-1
CASSESGGGRGFSPYEQYF
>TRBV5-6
CASSLARDRANYGYTF
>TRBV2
CASLLSLSTGELFF
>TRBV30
CAWGGGYQETQYF
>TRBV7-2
CASSWPLAGGTDEQFF
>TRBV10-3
CAVGTGGSSTNEKLFF
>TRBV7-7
CASSELASDEQYF
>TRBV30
CAWDRVGEANTEAFF
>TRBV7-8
CASSLDRGNYGYTF
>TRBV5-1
CASSLDQGGNTEAFF
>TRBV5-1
CASSFRSNTDTQYF
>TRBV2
CASSEWGRVYGYTF
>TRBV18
CASSPSGTGGITDTQYF